The 18 T cell receptor beta chains listed next were all sequenced from one sample in a study of blood T cell repertoires in COVID-19 (dated by TCRdb to about 2020). Library creation used the immunoSEQ multiplex PCR assay. The table comes from immuneACCESS by way of TCRdb, which keeps in-frame sequences with V and J called. Part of the clones is missing from these tables; in studies checked, under half for an unresolved V gene and the rest for unknown reasons. Here the sample has about 190,000 clones; around four fifths occur a single time. The leading ten clones occupy around 6.1% of the sample. Sequencing used peripheral blood. The receptors originated from a middle-aged woman with acute or convalescent COVID-19.

The J gene is TRBJ2-7, the V gene TRBV2, with TRBD1 matching over 7 bases. The CDR3 covers 14 residues. The germline V gene encodes CDR1 SNHLY and CDR2 FYNNEI. Losses at the gene ends were 3 bases for V and 2 bases for J; bases not matched to a gene: 4. The CDR3 bases are TGTGCCAGCAGTGAGGGGACAGCCCCCTACGAGCAGTACTTC. Its translation is CASSEGTAPYEQYF.

This sequence joins TRBV27 and TRBJ2-1, with D perhaps TRBD1 (6 bases). The germline V gene has CDR1 MNHEY and CDR2 SMNVEV (reference sequence). CDR3 length: 15 amino acids. Trimming removed 5 bases from V and 7 bases from J, with 18 bases in between. The CDR3 loop reads CASSDRDTRRNEQFF. The DNA of the CDR3 is TGTGCCAGCAGTGACCGGGACACCCGAAGAAATGAGCAGTTCTTC.

The chain recombines TRBV18 with TRBJ2-1; D might be TRBD1 (6 bases). The CDR3 is 16 residues long. V was clipped by 0 bases and J by 4 bases, with 13 bases between them. Looked up from germline, CDR1 is KGHSH and CDR2 is LQKENI. For the CDR3, the DNA is TGTGCCAGCTCACCACCTGGACAGCTTGTTTACAATGAGCAGTTCTTC. This gives the protein CASSPPGQLVYNEQFF.

The chain employs TRBV25-1 and TRBJ2-7, with TRBD2 matching over 10 bases. The germline CDR1 and CDR2 sequences are MGHDK and SYGVNS. Trimming removed 0 bases from V and 2 bases from J; junction bases left unmatched: 4. The CDR3 contains 16 residues. CDR3 loop: CASSEYESGRAYEQYF. CDR3 coding DNA: TGTGCCAGCAGTGAATATGAGAGCGGGAGGGCCTACGAGCAGTACTTC.

The CDR3 reads CSASLVRTAYEQYF. The CDR3 coding sequence is TGCAGTGCTAGTTTAGTCAGGACAGCCTACGAGCAGTACTTC. The chain employs TRBV20-1 and TRBJ2-7, with a tentative D call TRBD1 (6 bases). The CDR3 has 14 amino acids. The germline V gene encodes CDR1 DFQATT and CDR2 SNEGSKA (reference sequence). Trimming shortened V by 3 bases and J by 2 bases, and 14 bases separated the two germline ends.

V gene TRBV28 combines with J gene TRBJ1-3; TRBD1 matches 9 bases. V shed 3 bases and J 0 bases; nucleotides not matched to a gene: 9. Germline CDR1 MDHEN, CDR2 SYDVKM. There are 18 residues in the CDR3. The CDR3 region is CASSFPLGQGISGNTIYF. CDR3 bases: TGTGCCAGCAGTTTCCCCCTCGGACAGGGGATCTCTGGAAACACCATATATTTT.

The chain combines TRBV9 with TRBJ2-2; maybe TRBD2 (5 bases). Germline assignment: CDR1 SGDLS and CDR2 YYNGEE. The CDR3 sequence is 13 residues long. V was shortened by 3 bases and J by 3 bases, with 6 bases between the two germline ends. The CDR3 DNA is TGTGCCAGCAGCGAGGAGGACACCGGGGAGCTGTTTTTT. Its translation is CASSEEDTGELFF.

About this clone itself: At one end, the junction sequence differs from germline, possibly due to a read error. The chain links TRBV19 to TRBJ1-2; perhaps TRBD1 as D (5 bases). The V gene's germline CDR1 is LNHDA and CDR2 SQIVND (reference sequence). This CDR3 has 9 amino acids. For the CDR3, the DNA is TGTGCCAGAAAAGGGACTGCAGGATTC. The encoded protein is CARKGTAGF.

This clone was counted only a few times. The chain is built from TRBV6-5 and TRBJ1-5, with unresolved D. Germline CDR1 MNHEY, CDR2 SVGAGI. Trimming left V 8 bases short and J 6 bases short, with 20 bases between. The CDR3 consists of 15 residues. The CDR3 DNA reads as TGTGCCAGCGTTAGCTCTTTCGGGGAAGGTCAGCCCCAGCATTTT. It codes for CASVSSFGEGQPQHF.

The chain employs TRBV30 and TRBJ2-7; D is unclear. Germline-derived CDR1 and CDR2 are GTSNPN and SVGIG (reference sequence). The CDR3 spans 11 residues. Trimming pared 5 bases from V and 5 bases from J, leaving 10 bases between. The CDR3 region is CAWGTSNEQYF. CDR3 in DNA: TGTGCCTGGGGCACAAGTAACGAGCAGTACTTC.

The chain joins TRBV20-1 to TRBJ1-2; 7 positions match TRBD1. The germline V gene has CDR1 DFQATT and CDR2 SNEGSKA (reference sequence). This CDR3 contains 11 residues. The CDR3 reads CSKTGNYGYTF. The CDR3 DNA is TGCAGCAAGACAGGGAACTATGGCTACACCTTC.

The chain is built from TRBV18 and TRBJ2-5, with TRBD1 identical over 9 bases. The germline CDR1 and CDR2 sequences are KGHSH and LQKENI. This CDR3 is 14 amino acids long. V shed 5 bases and J 2 bases; nucleotides not matched to a gene: 3. The CDR3 region has the DNA TGTGCCAGCTCATCCGGGACAGGGCAAGAGACCCAGTACTTC. This sequence encodes CASSSGTGQETQYF.

The chain links TRBV7-2 to TRBJ2-6; 9 bases fit TRBD1. Germline loops: CDR1 SGHTA, CDR2 FQGNSA. With 5 bases clipped from V and 2 bases from J, the junction kept 7 bases outside the gene matches. This CDR3 has 17 residues. CDR3 sequence: CASSAAGQGTGANVLTF. CDR3 coding DNA: TGTGCCAGCAGCGCGGCGGGACAGGGCACTGGGGCCAACGTCCTGACTTTC.

This CDR3 is CAWTLGGGGSGNTIYF. The CDR3 region has the DNA TGTGCCTGGACCTTAGGGGGAGGGGGCTCTGGAAACACCATATATTTT. The chain joins TRBV30 to TRBJ1-3, with TRBD1 as a possible D gene (6 bases). Trimming pared 4 bases from V and 0 bases from J, leaving 16 bases between. CDR1 is GTSNPN, CDR2 SVGIG, per germline (reference sequence). This CDR3 spans 16 amino acids.

The chain joins TRBV7-9 to TRBJ2-3, with 9 bases fitting TRBD2. This CDR3 has 14 amino acids. J gave up 6 bases and V 5 bases, and 6 bases lay outside the gene matches. Germline V gene lookup returns CDR1 SEHNR and CDR2 FQNEAQ (reference sequence). The CDR3 bases are TGTGCCAGCAGCCTGGGACTAGCATCCGATACGCAGTATTTT. This translates into CASSLGLASDTQYF.

The chain links TRBV28 to TRBJ1-5; D is perhaps TRBD1 (5 bases). CDR1 and CDR2 (germline): MDHEN, SYDVKM. There are 15 residues in the CDR3. Trimming pared 6 bases from V and 5 bases from J, leaving 17 bases between. The DNA for the CDR3 is TGTGCCAGCAGGACATCAGCGGCGGGGGATCAGCCCCAGCATTTT. Translated: CASRTSAAGDQPQHF.

The chain recombines TRBV5-1 with TRBJ2-2; 7 nucleotides align to TRBD2. The CDR3 spans 15 residues. CDR1 is SGHRS and CDR2 is YFSETQ in the germline V gene. J was trimmed by 3 bases and V by 6 bases; bases with no gene match: 8. The CDR3, as DNA: TGCGCCAGCAAACCGGGCGGGAGTTACACCGGGGAGCTGTTTTTT. Residues: CASKPGGSYTGELFF. The full variable domain, rest sourced from reference TRBV5-1 and TRBJ2-2, is KAGVTQTPRYLIKTRGQQVTLSCSPISGHRSVSWYQQTPGQGLQFLFEYFSETQRNKGNFPGRFSGRQFSNSRSEMNVSTLELGDSALYLCASKPGGSYTGELFFGEGSRLTVL.

This chain connects TRBV27 to TRBJ2-3, with 9 bases fitting TRBD1. The CDR3 runs to 14 residues. The germline CDR1 and CDR2 sequences are MNHEY and SMNVEV (reference sequence). J lost 5 bases, V lost 6 bases, and 6 bases had no gene match. The CDR3: CASSVQGARDTQYF. Written as DNA, the CDR3 is TGTGCCAGCAGCGTACAGGGGGCGAGAGATACGCAGTATTTT.